Sequencing of this TCR beta chain was carried out in a study of T-cell reconstitution after alpha-beta-depleted transplantation in children. This CDR3 has 12 amino acids. V was clipped by 5 bases and J by 10 bases; unmatched bases: 3. The TCRbeta library was prepared with unique molecular identifiers. TCRdb recomputed calls from the PCR reads with MiXCR, one row per CDR3 protein. The data contain about 480,000 distinct CDR3 sequences, 9.5% to 15% of them singletons. This clonotype was recorded many times. This sequence joins TRBV12-3 or TRBV12-4 and TRBJ2-1; 9 bases agree with TRBD2. This receptor was taken from a human donor who donated a stem cell graft to a child with combined immunodeficiency. This specimen was PBMCs from the stem cell graft donor, taken from the stem cell graft. CDR3 DNA sequence: TGTGCCAGCAGTCCAGGGACTAGCGAGCAGTTCTTC. Amino acids: CASSPGTSEQFF.